This T cell receptor (beta chain) was sequenced during a study of blood T cells in healthy people across ages. In the study overall: Per every two T cells, about one barcoded beta molecule was captured by template switching.

It was with a sample-barcoded 5' primer and a J-beta primer mix that a second PCR of about 7 to 12 cycles was run. TCRdb re-derived calls from the 5' RACE reads in MiXCR, one entry per CDR3 protein. Found here are 800,000 to 950,000 distinct CDR3 sequences, approximately 32% of them singletons; the top ten hold 10%. This clonotype was recorded many times. Its antigen remains unknown. The germline V gene encodes CDR1 DFQATT and CDR2 SNEGSKA (reference sequence). This CDR3 has 13 amino acids. V was shortened by 5 bases and J by 3 bases, with 13 bases between the two germline ends. Findings and caveats of the study: Per million T cells, TCR beta diversity dropped roughly linearly as age increased.

Separately, the same data were catalogued under a study of T cells of mothers and their children. That paper states: Primer M1S, used in the second PCR, introduced sample barcodes and 2-4 random nucleotides. The study found slightly higher but non-significant overlap in related versus unrelated mother-child pairs.

Sequencing was carried out using blood. The chain uses TRBV20-1 and TRBJ1-2, with D maybe TRBD1 (6 bases). The source of this sequence is a woman in her 40s in good health. Here the CDR3 reads CSAPPQGHYGYTF. The CDR3 DNA reads as TGCAGTGCTCCACCACAGGGACACTATGGCTACACCTTC.